The rows below give T cell receptor beta chains drawn from one sample of a study of CD8 T cells in Susac syndrome. A single record per CDR3 protein comes from TCRdb applying MiXCR to the immunoSEQ multiplex PCR reads. This table has more than 55,000 distinct CDR3 sequences, 95% appearing once. The material sequenced was CD8+ T cells from PBMCs. These receptors were obtained from a human donor in good health. CDR3s include the opening cysteine and the closing phenylalanine or tryptophan. A D gene is named only where the DNA matches it firmly. Size is stated for part of the rows, as once, few or many counts, or as a class when the clone is expanded.

v_gene,j_gene,len,abundance,d_gene,CDR3aa,CDR3nt
TRBV4-1,TRBJ2-2,17,.,.,CASSQEASAAVIGELFF,TGCGCCAGCAGCCAAGAAGCAAGCGCGGCGGTAATCGGGGAGCTGTTTTTT
TRBV6-2/TRBV6-3,TRBJ2-1,15,.,TRBD1,CASSNGDSLWDEQFF,TGTGCCAGCAGTAACGGGGACAGCTTGTGGGATGAGCAGTTCTTC
TRBV4-1,TRBJ2-7,15,.,TRBD1,CASSHGTGKTYEQYF,TGCGCCAGCAGCCACGGGACAGGAAAAACCTACGAGCAGTACTTC
TRBV4-1,TRBJ2-7,13,.,.,CASSPRVSYEQYF,TGCGCCAGCAGCCCACGGGTTTCCTACGAGCAGTACTTC
TRBV5-1,TRBJ1-5,18,few,TRBD1,CASSPPDRGPQSNQPQHF,TGCGCCAGCAGCCCACCGGACAGGGGGCCTCAAAGCAATCAGCCCCAGCATTTT
TRBV11-1,TRBJ1-1,14,.,.,CASKPKGGVPEAFF,TGTGCCAGCAAGCCAAAGGGGGGCGTGCCTGAAGCTTTCTTT
TRBV5-1,TRBJ2-2,15,.,TRBD1,CASSLDRGLTRELFF,TGCGCCAGCAGCTTAGACAGGGGACTCACCCGGGAGCTGTTTTTT
TRBV30,TRBJ2-2,16,.,.,CAWEYLGHPNTGELFF,TGTGCCTGGGAATACCTCGGACACCCGAACACCGGGGAGCTGTTTTTT
TRBV12-3/TRBV12-4,TRBJ1-5,11,few,.,CASSLGQPQHF,TGTGCCAGCAGTTTGGGTCAGCCCCAGCATTTT
TRBV4-1,TRBJ1-3,19,once,.,CASSQERSGQAFSGNTIYF,TGCGCCAGCAGCCAAGAAAGGAGTGGCCAGGCCTTCTCTGGAAACACCATATATTTT
TRBV3-1,TRBJ2-7,15,.,.,CASSQEAGLSYEQYF,TGTGCCAGCAGCCAAGAGGCGGGGCTCTCCTACGAGCAGTACTTC
TRBV7-9,TRBJ1-1,12,.,TRBD1,CASSADRGLRFF,TGTGCCAGCAGCGCGGACAGGGGCTTGCGATTCTTT
TRBV4-3,TRBJ2-4,18,.,TRBD2,CASSQESPSGGARNIQYF,TGCGCCAGCAGCCAAGAAAGTCCTAGCGGGGGGGCAAGGAACATTCAGTACTTC
TRBV29-1,TRBJ1-4,11,.,.,CSGEKNEKLFF,TGCAGCGGTGAGAAGAATGAAAAACTGTTTTTT
TRBV7-2,TRBJ2-3,14,.,.,CASSWSDVGDTQYF,TGTGCCAGCAGCTGGTCGGACGTTGGAGATACGCAGTATTTT
TRBV7-9,TRBJ2-7,13,.,.,CASSWTGNYEQYF,TGTGCCAGCAGTTGGACGGGGAACTACGAGCAGTACTTC
TRBV9,TRBJ2-3,17,.,TRBD2,CASSAPTSGVSTDTQYF,TGTGCCAGCAGCGCCCCAACTAGCGGGGTCAGCACAGATACGCAGTATTTT